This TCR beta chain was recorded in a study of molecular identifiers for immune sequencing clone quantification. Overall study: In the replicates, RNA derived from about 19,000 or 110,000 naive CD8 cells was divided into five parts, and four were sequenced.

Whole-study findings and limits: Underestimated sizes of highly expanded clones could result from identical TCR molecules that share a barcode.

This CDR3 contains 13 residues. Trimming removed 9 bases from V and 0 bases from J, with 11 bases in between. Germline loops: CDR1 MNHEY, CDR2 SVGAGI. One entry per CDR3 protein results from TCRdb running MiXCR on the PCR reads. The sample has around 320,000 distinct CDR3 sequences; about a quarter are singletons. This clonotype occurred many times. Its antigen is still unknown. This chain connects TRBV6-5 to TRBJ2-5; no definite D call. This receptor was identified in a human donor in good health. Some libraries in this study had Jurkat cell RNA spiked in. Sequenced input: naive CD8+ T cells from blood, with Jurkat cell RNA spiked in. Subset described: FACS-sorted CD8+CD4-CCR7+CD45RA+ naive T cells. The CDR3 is CASRAPYQETQYF. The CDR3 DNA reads TGTGCCAGTAGAGCACCATACCAAGAGACCCAGTACTTC.